This T cell receptor beta chain was captured by sequencing in a study of identifying expanded T cells in peripheral blood. Findings and caveats of the study: Technical replicates showed about 1.2 changed clones; roughly two weeks 15 to 20; four weeks 19.

The CDR3 is made up of 18 amino acids. Germline V CDR1 and CDR2: MNHNS, SASEGT. The ends lost 4 bases at V and 0 bases at J; junction bases unmatched: 10. No infections or other immune events were documented during collection. About this clone: The antigen remains undetermined.

Data came from immunoSEQ multiplex PCR; TCRdb stores just in-frame clones and leaves some out. The sample gives under 95,000 clones, 75% to 90% of which show up once; around 3% is in the top ten. The receptor was isolated from a person aged 18 to 69 in good health. The sequenced sample was blood. The gene calls are TRBV6-1 and TRBJ1-5; 9 bases agree with TRBD1. DNA of the CDR3: TGTGCCAGCAGTGGGGAGAACAGGGGGCCGTATAGCAATCAGCCCCAGCATTTT. This gives the protein CASSGENRGPYSNQPQHF.